The clone carrying this T cell receptor beta chain was seen just once. This CDR3 comprises 14 residues. V was cut by 3 bases and J by 5 bases, with 12 bases left in between. Germline V gene data show CDR1 as SGHRS and CDR2 as YFSETQ. These data are taken from a study of blood T cell repertoires in COVID-19. Assay used: immunoSEQ multiplex PCR; TCRdb lists only in-frame clones, some missing. The data contain 200,000 or so clones, around four fifths of them singletons. The receptor was derived from a human donor in a cohort sampled during active COVID-19. The specimen sequenced was peripheral blood. The chain employs TRBV5-1 and TRBJ2-4; tentative D call: TRBD1 (8 bases). The CDR3 reads CASSSTGGENIQYF. CDR3 bases: TGCGCCAGCAGCTCAACAGGGGGGGAAAACATTCAGTACTTC.